This is a list of T cell receptor beta chains from one sample in a study of monozygotic twins with inflammatory bowel disease. After re-calling the 5' RACE reads, TCRdb lists one entry per CDR3 protein, DNA absent. This sample contains 88,000 or so distinct CDR3 sequences. The sample taken for sequencing was blood. Receptors originate from a human donor with ulcerative colitis or Crohn's disease, or a healthy co-twin of an affected twin (not recorded which). The CDR3 runs from the conserved cysteine through the conserved F or W. The order of the fields is V gene, J gene, CDR3 protein.

TRBV27	TRBJ1-3	CASSPQGSGNTIYF
TRBV7-6	TRBJ2-2	CASSPHLGSGELFF
TRBV20-1	TRBJ1-1	CSARGGGTEAFF
TRBV5-1	TRBJ2-1	CASSSPTGYNEQFF
TRBV5-1	TRBJ1-2	CASSPFDGGQGYTF
TRBV20-1	TRBJ1-1	CSAQILGRTEAFF
TRBV20-1	TRBJ2-2	CSAKKGLAPAGELFF
TRBV5-1	TRBJ2-3	CASSSGGVADTQYF
TRBV13	TRBJ2-1	CASSSRPWDEQFF
TRBV24-1	TRBJ1-2	CATSDSLTNYGYTF
TRBV5-1	TRBJ2-1	CASSLSLATYNEQFF
TRBV7-6	TRBJ2-1	CASSSGLAFSSGEQFF
TRBV5-1	TRBJ1-3	CASSLEKPWDTIYF
TRBV5-1	TRBJ2-3	CASSRTPGAPDTQYF
TRBV9	TRBJ1-2	CASSEGRGDYGYTF
TRBV6-5	TRBJ2-1	CASSSVRAGGLDEQFF
TRBV12-3/TRBV12-4	TRBJ1-2	CASSLGTGDGGYTF
TRBV15	TRBJ2-6	CATSPQRAHSGANVLTF
TRBV5-1	TRBJ2-7	CASSRDPDGEQYF
TRBV5-1	TRBJ1-3	CASSWTASGNTIYF
TRBV5-4	TRBJ2-7	CASSLDRGRHEQYF
TRBV29-1	TRBJ2-1	CSAAATLGHNEQFF
TRBV20-1	TRBJ1-5	CSASNRDNSNQPQHF
TRBV7-9	TRBJ1-5	CASSEDRYGYSNQPQHF
TRBV10-3	TRBJ2-1	CAISESNTGLEQFF
TRBV7-8	TRBJ2-2	CASSSGQGRGELFF
TRBV5-1	TRBJ2-5	CASSRGQGPQETQYF
TRBV20-1	TRBJ1-3	CSARDPRPGSGNTIYF
TRBV7-2	TRBJ1-5	CASSLPAAPGPPQHF
TRBV19	TRBJ1-1	CASSISLAGNTEAFF
TRBV5-1	TRBJ2-3	CASSGQGAYFTDTQYF
TRBV2	TRBJ2-5	CATRRGKQETQYF
TRBV5-6	TRBJ1-2	CASSYRQGGDYGYTF
TRBV24-1	TRBJ2-4	CATSDGPKNIQYF
TRBV20-1	TRBJ1-6	CSARKTGQTNSPLHF
TRBV11-2	TRBJ2-1	CASSLDLGLAGHEQFF